This entry is about one T cell receptor (beta chain). The antigen is undetermined. The data were taken from a study of OX40 agonist ivuxolimab in advanced cancers. Study outcomes and limitations: Partial responders at 0.1-3.0 mg/kg had among the lowest clonal expansion.

Generated by immunoSEQ multiplex PCR, the TCRdb table keeps only in-frame clones and is missing some. The table shows roughly 58,000 clones, with under 85% occurring only once. V gave up 9 bases and J gave up 10 bases; unmatched junction bases: 21. The germline V gene has CDR1 LNHDA and CDR2 SQIVND (reference sequence). The CDR3 sequence is 16 residues long. Source: CD4+ or CD8+ T cells sorted from blood, taken in a trial of the OX40 agonist ivuxolimab. The sequence was obtained from an adult with an advanced solid tumor such as melanoma, head and neck, liver or kidney cancer. J is TRBJ2-1 and V is TRBV19, with 7 bases identical to TRBD2. The CDR3 sequence is CASRGGREPIVNEQFF. The CDR3 DNA reads as TGTGCCAGCCGGGGTGGGCGGGAGCCGATAGTCAACGAGCAGTTCTTC.